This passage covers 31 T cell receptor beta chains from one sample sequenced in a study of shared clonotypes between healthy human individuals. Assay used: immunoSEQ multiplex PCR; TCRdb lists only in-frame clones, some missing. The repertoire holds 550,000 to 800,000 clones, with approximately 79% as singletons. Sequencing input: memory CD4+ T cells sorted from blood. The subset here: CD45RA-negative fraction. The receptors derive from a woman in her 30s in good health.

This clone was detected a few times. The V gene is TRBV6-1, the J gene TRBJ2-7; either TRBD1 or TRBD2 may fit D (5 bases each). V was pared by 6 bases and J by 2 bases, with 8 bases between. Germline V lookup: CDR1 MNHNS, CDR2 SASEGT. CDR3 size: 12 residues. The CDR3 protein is CASRGPAYEQYF. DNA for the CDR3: TGTGCCAGCAGGGGACCAGCCTACGAGCAGTACTTC.

The CDR3: CASRADSGYEQYF. The CDR3, as DNA: TGTGCCAGCAGGGCGGACAGTGGATACGAGCAGTACTTC. The chain couples TRBV2 to TRBJ2-7; the D gene is possibly TRBD1 (6 bases). This CDR3 is built from 13 residues. Germline CDR1 is SNHLY and CDR2 is FYNNEI. Trimming shortened V by 6 bases and J by 4 bases, and 13 bases separated the two germline ends.

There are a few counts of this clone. This chain's CDR3 is CASSEPGLGWTEAFF. CDR3 nucleotides: TGTGCCAGCAGTGAGCCGGGTCTGGGGTGGACTGAAGCTTTCTTT. The genes are TRBV6-1 and TRBJ1-1; no definite D call. The CDR3 has 15 amino acids. The V gene's germline CDR1 is MNHNS and CDR2 SASEGT. V lost 3 bases and J lost 5, with 16 bases in between.

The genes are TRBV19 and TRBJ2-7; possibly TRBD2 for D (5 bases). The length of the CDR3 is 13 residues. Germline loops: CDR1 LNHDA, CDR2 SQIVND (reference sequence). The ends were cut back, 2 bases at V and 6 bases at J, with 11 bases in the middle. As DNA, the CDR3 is TGTGCCAGTAGTATACAAGACGCGGGCGAGCAGTACTTC. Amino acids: CASSIQDAGEQYF.

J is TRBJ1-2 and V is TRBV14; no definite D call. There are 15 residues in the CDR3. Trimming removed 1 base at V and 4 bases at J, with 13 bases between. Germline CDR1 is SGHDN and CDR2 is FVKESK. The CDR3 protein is CASSQAEGRSYGYTF. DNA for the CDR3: TGTGCCAGCAGCCAAGCAGAGGGTAGGAGCTATGGCTACACCTTC.

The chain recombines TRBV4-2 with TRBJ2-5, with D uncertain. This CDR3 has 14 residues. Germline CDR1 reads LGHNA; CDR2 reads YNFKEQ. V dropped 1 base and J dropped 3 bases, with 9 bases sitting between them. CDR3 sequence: CASSQGATKETQYF. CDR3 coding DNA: TGTGCCAGCAGCCAAGGGGCTACTAAAGAGACCCAGTACTTC.

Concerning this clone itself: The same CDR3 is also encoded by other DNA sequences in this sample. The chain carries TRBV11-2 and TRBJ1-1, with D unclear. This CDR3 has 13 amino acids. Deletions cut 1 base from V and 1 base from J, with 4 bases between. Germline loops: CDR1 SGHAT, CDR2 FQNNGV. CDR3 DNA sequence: TGTGCCAGCAGCTTAGCGCAGAACACTGAAGCTTTCTTT. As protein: CASSLAQNTEAFF.

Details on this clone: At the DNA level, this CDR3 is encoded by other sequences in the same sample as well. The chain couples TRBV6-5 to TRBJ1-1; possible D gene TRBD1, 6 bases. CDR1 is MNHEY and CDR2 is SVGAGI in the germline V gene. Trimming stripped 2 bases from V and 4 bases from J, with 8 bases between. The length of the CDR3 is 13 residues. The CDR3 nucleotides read TGTGCCAGCAGTTACCAAGGGGGCACTGAAGCTTTCTTT. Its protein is CASSYQGGTEAFF.

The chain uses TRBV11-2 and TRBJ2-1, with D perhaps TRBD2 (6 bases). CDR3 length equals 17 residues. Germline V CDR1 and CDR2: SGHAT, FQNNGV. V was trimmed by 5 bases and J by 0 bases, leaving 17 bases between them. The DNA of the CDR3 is TGTGCCAGCAGCCCCCGGCCTAGCGAGAGCTCCTACAATGAGCAGTTCTTC. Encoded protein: CASSPRPSESSYNEQFF.

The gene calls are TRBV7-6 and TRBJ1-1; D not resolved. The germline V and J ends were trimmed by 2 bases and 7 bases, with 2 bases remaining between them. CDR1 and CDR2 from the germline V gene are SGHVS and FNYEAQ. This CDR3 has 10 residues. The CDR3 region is CASSLREAFF. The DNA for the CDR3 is TGTGCCAGCAGCTTACGTGAAGCTTTCTTT.

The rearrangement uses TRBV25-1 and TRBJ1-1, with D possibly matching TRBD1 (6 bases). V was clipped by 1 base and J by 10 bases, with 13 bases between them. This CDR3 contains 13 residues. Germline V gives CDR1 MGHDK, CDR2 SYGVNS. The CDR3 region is CASSEFGGGAAFF. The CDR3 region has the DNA TGTGCCAGCAGTGAATTCGGCGGGGGCGCAGCTTTCTTT.

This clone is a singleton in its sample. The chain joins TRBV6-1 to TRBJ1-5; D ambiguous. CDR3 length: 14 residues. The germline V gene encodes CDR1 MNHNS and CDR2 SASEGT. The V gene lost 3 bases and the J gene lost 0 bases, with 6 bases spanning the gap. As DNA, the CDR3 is TGTGCCAGCAGTGACAGCAGTAGCAATCAGCCCCAGCATTTT. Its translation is CASSDSSSNQPQHF.

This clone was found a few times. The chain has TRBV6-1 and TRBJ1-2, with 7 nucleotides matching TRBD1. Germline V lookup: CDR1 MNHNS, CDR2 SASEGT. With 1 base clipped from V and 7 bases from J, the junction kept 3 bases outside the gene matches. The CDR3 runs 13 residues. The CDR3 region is CASSEGTGSGYTF. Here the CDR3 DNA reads TGTGCCAGCAGTGAAGGGACAGGCAGTGGCTACACCTTC.

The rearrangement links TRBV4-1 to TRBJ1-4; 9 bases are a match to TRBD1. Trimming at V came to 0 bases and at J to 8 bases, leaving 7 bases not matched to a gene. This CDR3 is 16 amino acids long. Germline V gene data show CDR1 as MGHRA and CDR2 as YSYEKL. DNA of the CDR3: TGCGCCAGCAGCCAAGATCGAGGGACAGGGCACGAAAAACTGTTTTTT. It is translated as CASSQDRGTGHEKLFF.

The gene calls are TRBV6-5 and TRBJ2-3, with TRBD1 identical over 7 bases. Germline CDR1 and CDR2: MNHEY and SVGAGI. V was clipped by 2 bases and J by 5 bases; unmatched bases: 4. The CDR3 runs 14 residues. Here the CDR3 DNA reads TGTGCCAGCAGTTACAGGGGGCGAATAGATACGCAGTATTTT. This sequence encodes CASSYRGRIDTQYF.

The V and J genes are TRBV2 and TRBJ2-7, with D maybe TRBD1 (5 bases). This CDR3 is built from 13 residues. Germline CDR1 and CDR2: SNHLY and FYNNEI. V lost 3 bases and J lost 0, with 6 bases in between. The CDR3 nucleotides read TGTGCCAGCAGTGAGGACATCTCCTACGAGCAGTACTTC. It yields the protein CASSEDISYEQYF.

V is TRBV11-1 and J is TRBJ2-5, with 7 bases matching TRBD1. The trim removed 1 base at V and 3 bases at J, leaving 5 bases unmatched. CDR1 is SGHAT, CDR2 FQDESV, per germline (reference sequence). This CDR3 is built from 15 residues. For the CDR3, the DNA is TGTGCCAGCAGCTTAGGAGGCGACAGGGAAGAGACCCAGTACTTC. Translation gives CASSLGGDREETQYF.

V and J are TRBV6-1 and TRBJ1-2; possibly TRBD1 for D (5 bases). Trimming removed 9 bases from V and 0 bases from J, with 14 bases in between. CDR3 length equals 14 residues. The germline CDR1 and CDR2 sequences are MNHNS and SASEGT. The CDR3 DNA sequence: TGTGCCAGTTTACAGGCTTCCCCTAACTATGGCTACACCTTC. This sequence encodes CASLQASPNYGYTF.

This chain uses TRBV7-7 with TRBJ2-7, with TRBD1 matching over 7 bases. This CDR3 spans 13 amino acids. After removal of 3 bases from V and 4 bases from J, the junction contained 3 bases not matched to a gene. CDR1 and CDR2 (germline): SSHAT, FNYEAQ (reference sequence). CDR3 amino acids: CASSFEQGYEQYF. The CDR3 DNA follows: TGTGCCAGCAGCTTCGAACAGGGGTACGAGCAGTACTTC.

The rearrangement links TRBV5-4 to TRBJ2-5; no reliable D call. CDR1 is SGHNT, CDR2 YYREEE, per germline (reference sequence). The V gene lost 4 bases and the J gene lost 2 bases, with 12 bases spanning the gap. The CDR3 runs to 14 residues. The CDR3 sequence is CASSEATRQETQYF. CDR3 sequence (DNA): TGTGCCAGCAGCGAGGCGACTCGACAAGAGACCCAGTACTTC.

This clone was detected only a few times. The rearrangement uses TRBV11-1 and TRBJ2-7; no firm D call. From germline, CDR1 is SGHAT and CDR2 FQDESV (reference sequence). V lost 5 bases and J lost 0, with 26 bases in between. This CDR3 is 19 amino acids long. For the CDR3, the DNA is TGTGCCAGCAGCGACCTCTTCACACTCTCCCGGACGCCCTCCTACGAGCAGTACTTC. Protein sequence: CASSDLFTLSRTPSYEQYF.

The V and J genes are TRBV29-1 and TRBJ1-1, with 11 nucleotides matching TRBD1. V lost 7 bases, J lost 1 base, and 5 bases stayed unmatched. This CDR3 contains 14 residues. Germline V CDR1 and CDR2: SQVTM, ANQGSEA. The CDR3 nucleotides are TGCAGCGACCGGACAGGGGGCAGGAACACTGAAGCTTTCTTT. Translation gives CSDRTGGRNTEAFF.

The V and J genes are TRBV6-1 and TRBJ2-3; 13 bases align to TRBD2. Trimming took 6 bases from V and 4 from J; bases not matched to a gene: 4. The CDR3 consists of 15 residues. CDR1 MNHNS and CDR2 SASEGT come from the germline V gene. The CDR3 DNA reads TGTGCCAGCAGCGCACTAGCGGGAGGGCCAGATACGCAGTATTTT. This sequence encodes CASSALAGGPDTQYF.

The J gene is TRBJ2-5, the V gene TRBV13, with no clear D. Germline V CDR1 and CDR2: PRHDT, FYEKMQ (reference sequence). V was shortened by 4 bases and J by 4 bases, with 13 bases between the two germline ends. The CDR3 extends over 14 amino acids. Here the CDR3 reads CASSSPSVTETQYF. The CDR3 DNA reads TGTGCCAGCAGCTCACCCAGCGTCACAGAGACCCAGTACTTC.

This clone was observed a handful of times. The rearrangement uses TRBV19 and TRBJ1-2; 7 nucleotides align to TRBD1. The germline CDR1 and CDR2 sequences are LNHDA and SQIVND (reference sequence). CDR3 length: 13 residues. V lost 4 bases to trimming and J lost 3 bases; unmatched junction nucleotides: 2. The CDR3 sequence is CASSTTGDYGYTF. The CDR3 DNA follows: TGTGCCAGTAGTACCACAGGGGACTATGGCTACACCTTC.

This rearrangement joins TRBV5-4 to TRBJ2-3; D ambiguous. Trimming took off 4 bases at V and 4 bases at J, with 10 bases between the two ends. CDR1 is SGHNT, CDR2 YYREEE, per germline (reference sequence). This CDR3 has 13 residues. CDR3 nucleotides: TGTGCCAGCAGCCCAACGGGCGCAGATACGCAGTATTTT. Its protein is CASSPTGADTQYF.

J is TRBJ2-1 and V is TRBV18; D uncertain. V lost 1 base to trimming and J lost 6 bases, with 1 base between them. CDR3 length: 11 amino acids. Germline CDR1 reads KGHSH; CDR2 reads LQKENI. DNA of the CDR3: TGTGCCAGCTCACCACGCAATGAGCAGTTCTTC. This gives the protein CASSPRNEQFF. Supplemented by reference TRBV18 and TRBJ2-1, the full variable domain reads NAGVMQNPRHLVRRRGQEARLRCSPMKGHSHVYWYRQLPEEGLKFMVYLQKENIIDESGMPKERFSAEFPKEGPSILRIQQVVRGDSAAYFCASSPRNEQFFGPGTRLTVL.

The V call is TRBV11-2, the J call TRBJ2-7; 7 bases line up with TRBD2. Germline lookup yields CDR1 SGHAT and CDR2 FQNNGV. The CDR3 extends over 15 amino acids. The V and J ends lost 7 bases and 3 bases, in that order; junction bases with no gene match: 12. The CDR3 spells CASTQKVASGYEQYF. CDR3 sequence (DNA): TGTGCCAGCACCCAGAAGGTCGCTAGCGGCTACGAGCAGTACTTC.

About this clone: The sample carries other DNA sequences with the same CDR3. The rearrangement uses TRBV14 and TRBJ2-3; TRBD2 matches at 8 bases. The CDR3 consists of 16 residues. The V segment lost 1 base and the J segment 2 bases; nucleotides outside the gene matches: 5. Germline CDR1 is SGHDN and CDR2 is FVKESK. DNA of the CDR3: TGTGCCAGCAGCCAAGGCTCTAGCGGGTCCACAGATACGCAGTATTTT. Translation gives CASSQGSSGSTDTQYF.

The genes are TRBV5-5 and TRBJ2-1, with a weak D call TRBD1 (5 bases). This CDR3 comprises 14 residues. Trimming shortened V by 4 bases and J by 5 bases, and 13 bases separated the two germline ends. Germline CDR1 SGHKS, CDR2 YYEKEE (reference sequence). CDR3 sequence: CASSRQGSHNEQFF. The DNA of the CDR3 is TGTGCCAGCAGCAGGCAGGGATCGCACAATGAGCAGTTCTTC. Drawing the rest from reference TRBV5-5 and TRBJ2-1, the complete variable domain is DAGVTQSPTHLIKTRGQQVTLRCSPISGHKSVSWYQQVLGQGPQFIFQYYEKEERGRGNFPDRFSARQFPNYSSELNVNALLLGDSALYLCASSRQGSHNEQFFGPGTRLTVL.

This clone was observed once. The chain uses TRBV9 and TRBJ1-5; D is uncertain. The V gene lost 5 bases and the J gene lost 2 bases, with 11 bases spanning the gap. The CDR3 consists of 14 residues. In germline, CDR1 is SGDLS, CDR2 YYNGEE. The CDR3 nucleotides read TGTGCCAGCAGTGAAGGTTGGGGCAATCAGCCCCAGCATTTT. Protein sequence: CASSEGWGNQPQHF.